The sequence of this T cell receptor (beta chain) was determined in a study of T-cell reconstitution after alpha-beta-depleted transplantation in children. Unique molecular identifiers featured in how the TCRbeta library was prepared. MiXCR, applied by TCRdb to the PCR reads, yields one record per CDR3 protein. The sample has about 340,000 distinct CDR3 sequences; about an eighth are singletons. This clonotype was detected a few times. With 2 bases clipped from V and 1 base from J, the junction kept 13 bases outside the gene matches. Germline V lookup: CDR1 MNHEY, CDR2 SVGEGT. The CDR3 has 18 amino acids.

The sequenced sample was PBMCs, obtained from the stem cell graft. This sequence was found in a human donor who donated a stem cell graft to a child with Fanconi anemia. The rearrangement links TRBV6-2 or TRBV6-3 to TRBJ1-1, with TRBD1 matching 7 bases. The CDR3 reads CASSYQAGGSHQNTEAFF. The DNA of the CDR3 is TGTGCCAGCAGTTACCAGGCAGGGGGGAGCCACCAGAACACTGAAGCTTTCTTT.